A single sample is the source of the 10 T cell receptor beta chains below, sequenced in a study of T cell changes during pregnancy in multiple sclerosis. Profiling relied on immunoSEQ multiplex PCR, and the TCRdb table lists in-frame clones only, not all of them. The table lists tens of thousands of clones, just over 90% of them singletons. The material sequenced was CD4+ T cells from peripheral blood mononuclear cells, taken in the third trimester of pregnancy. These receptors were obtained from a female donor with multiple sclerosis, enrolled in a pregnancy study.

The rearrangement joins TRBV5-5 to TRBJ1-2; perhaps TRBD1 as D (5 bases). The germline gives CDR1 SGHKS, CDR2 YYEKEE (reference sequence). The CDR3 is made up of 14 amino acids. Trimming removed 0 bases from V and 8 bases from J, with 14 bases in between. In DNA form, the CDR3 reads TGTGCCAGCAGCTTGGGTCAGGACACCTCGGGCTACACCTTC. This encodes CASSLGQDTSGYTF. Variable domain in full (rest from reference TRBV5-5 and TRBJ1-2): DAGVTQSPTHLIKTRGQQVTLRCSPISGHKSVSWYQQVLGQGPQFIFQYYEKEERGRGNFPDRFSARQFPNYSSELNVNALLLGDSALYLCASSLGQDTSGYTFGSGTRLTVV.

The chain has TRBV29-1 and TRBJ2-5; D is ambiguous. This CDR3 is 12 amino acids long. Germline V lookup: CDR1 SQVTM, CDR2 ANQGSEA. V lost 4 bases and J lost 3, with 9 bases in between. The chain's CDR3 is CSVAPGEETQYF. In DNA, the CDR3 is TGCAGCGTTGCCCCTGGAGAAGAGACCCAGTACTTC.

The rearrangement uses TRBV19 and TRBJ2-1; 12 nucleotides agree with TRBD1. This CDR3 has 15 amino acids. Germline-derived CDR1 and CDR2 are LNHDA and SQIVND (reference sequence). The trim removed 1 base at V and 8 bases at J, leaving 3 bases unmatched. The CDR3 sequence: CASSIVGTGGYEQFF. CDR3 nucleotide sequence: TGTGCCAGTAGTATAGTAGGGACAGGGGGCTATGAGCAGTTCTTC.

The genes are TRBV4-3 and TRBJ2-1; 15 bases are shared with TRBD2. The CDR3 totals 17 residues. Trimming removed 3 bases from V and 7 bases from J; junction bases left unmatched: 7. Germline V gene data show CDR1 as LGHNA and CDR2 as YSLEER. The CDR3 here is CASSHFPGTSGRNEQFF. The CDR3 DNA follows: TGCGCCAGCAGCCACTTCCCCGGGACTAGCGGGAGGAATGAGCAGTTCTTC.

The chain couples TRBV5-6 to TRBJ2-1; 9 bases map to TRBD2. This CDR3 has 15 amino acids. J gave up 3 bases and V 2 bases, and 3 bases lay outside the gene matches. CDR1 is SGHDT, CDR2 YYEEEE, per germline. Here the CDR3 reads CASSLLAGDYNEQFF. The CDR3 coding sequence is TGTGCCAGCAGCTTACTAGCGGGTGACTACAATGAGCAGTTCTTC.

As regards this clone: This CDR3 is also generated by other DNA sequences in the sample. The J gene is TRBJ2-7, the V gene TRBV28; D is perhaps TRBD2 (6 bases). CDR1 is MDHEN and CDR2 is SYDVKM in the germline V gene. The CDR3 covers 12 residues. Trimming shortened V by 2 bases and J by 4 bases, and 6 bases separated the two germline ends. The CDR3 loop is CASSLAGYEQYF. The CDR3 DNA reads TGTGCCAGCAGTTTAGCGGGATACGAGCAGTACTTC.

The CDR3 nucleotides are TGCGCCACCCGGGGAGGAACTGCTAACTATGGCTACACCTTC. Translation: CATRGGTANYGYTF. The chain employs TRBV10-1 and TRBJ1-2; no clear D. The germline V gene encodes CDR1 WNHNN and CDR2 SYGVQD (reference sequence). The CDR3 runs to 14 residues. Between the trimmed V and J ends, which lost 10 bases and 0 bases, there was a span of 15 bases.

The chain joins TRBV19 to TRBJ2-5; 11 nucleotides align to TRBD2. Germline values: CDR1 LNHDA, CDR2 SQIVND (reference sequence). Trimming removed 6 bases from V and 4 bases from J; junction bases left unmatched: 4. This CDR3 is built from 14 residues. CDR3 amino acids: CASRTTSGRETQYF. As DNA, the CDR3 is TGTGCCAGTAGGACTACTAGCGGGAGAGAGACCCAGTACTTC.

The J gene is TRBJ2-3, the V gene TRBV30; 8 nucleotides agree with TRBD2. Germline lookup yields CDR1 GTSNPN and CDR2 SVGIG (reference sequence). The CDR3 totals 14 residues. V shed 7 bases, J shed 3 bases, and the junction held 9 bases outside the gene matches. The CDR3, as DNA: TGTGCCTCGGACAAAGCGGGAGCTACAGATACGCAGTATTTT. Residues: CASDKAGATDTQYF. Full variable domain (outside the CDR3, taken from reference TRBV30 and TRBJ2-3): SQTIHQWPATLVQPVGSPLSLECTVEGTSNPNLYWYRQAAGRGLQLLFYSVGIGQISSEVPQNLSASRPQDRQFILSSKKLLLSDSGFYLCASDKAGATDTQYFGPGTRLTVL.

V gene TRBV5-1 combines with J gene TRBJ1-4; D remains ambiguous. Trimming cost V 4 bases and J 3 bases, with 16 bases left between them. The V gene's germline CDR1 is SGHRS and CDR2 YFSETQ. This CDR3 has 16 amino acids. CDR3 region: CASSPGAVGANEKLFF. For the CDR3, the DNA is TGCGCCAGCAGCCCCGGAGCGGTTGGGGCTAATGAAAAACTGTTTTTT.